These 30 T cell receptor beta chains originate from one sample sequenced in a study of tumor and adjacent non-tumor tissue in lung cancer. No cell sorting was done before RNA was extracted from the tissue. The library came from three nested PCR rounds adapted from ARM-PCR protocols. MiXCR, run by TCRdb on the multiplex PCR reads, gives a single entry per CDR3 protein. The data show about 90,000 distinct CDR3 sequences, with 61% seen just once and 15% held by the top ten. The material sequenced was lung tumor tissue. Every receptor here comes from a man aged 65 to 85 with non-small cell lung cancer.

This clonotype has ten or more counts. CDR3 DNA sequence: TGTGCCAGCGGGAGACCCTGGGAGACCCAGTACTTC. This encodes CASGRPWETQYF. The chain joins TRBV6-6 to TRBJ2-5, with a weak D call TRBD2 (5 bases). Per the germline V gene, CDR1 is MNHNY and CDR2 is SVGAGI (reference sequence). CDR3 length: 12 residues. V lost 8 bases and J 5 bases, leaving 12 bases between the germline ends.

This clonotype occurred many times. This chain connects TRBV29-1 to TRBJ2-7; tentatively, D is TRBD1 or TRBD2 (6 bases each). The germline CDR1 and CDR2 sequences are SQVTM and ANQGSEA. Trimming took off 6 bases at V and 4 bases at J, with 19 bases between the two ends. The CDR3 consists of 14 residues. CDR3 region: CSVPKGGRLYEQYF. CDR3 nucleotide sequence: TGCAGCGTCCCAAAAGGGGGGCGGCTGTACGAGCAGTACTTC.

A remark on this clonotype: A read error may produce the germline difference seen at one junction end. V gene TRBV11-2 combines with J gene TRBJ2-5; 8 bases align to TRBD1. The length of the CDR3 is 13 residues. The germline CDR1 and CDR2 sequences are SGHAT and FQNNGV. CDR3 in DNA: TGTGTCAGCAATGGACAGGGTGAGGAGACCCAGTACTTT. Its translation is CVSNGQGEETQYF.

Regarding this clonotype: One end of the junction varies from germline; a read error may be responsible. The chain employs TRBV11-2 and TRBJ1-3; TRBD1 might be the D (6 bases). CDR3 length: 16 residues. CDR1 and CDR2 from the germline V gene are SGHAT and FQNNGV. The CDR3 coding sequence is TGTGCCAGCTGCTTATACAGGGAAAACTCTGGAAGCACCATATATTTT. Amino acid sequence: CASCLYRENSGSTIYF.

To note about this clonotype: One junction end does not reproduce the germline sequence, and a read error may be involved. The chain is built from TRBV4-2 and TRBJ2-3; TRBD2 matches at 8 bases. The CDR3 contains 16 residues. The germline CDR1 and CDR2 sequences are LGHNA and YNFKEQ. The CDR3 region has the DNA TGTGCCAGCAGCCAAGTAGGGGCGGGGGGCGCAGATACACAGTATTTT. Its translation: CASSQVGAGGADTQYF.

In the case of this clonotype: A much bigger clone sits one base away, suggesting this may be a read error. The chain couples TRBV5-1 to TRBJ2-1; 16 positions agree with TRBD2. CDR3 length equals 15 residues. The trim removed 7 bases at V and 9 bases at J, leaving 7 bases unmatched. CDR1 and CDR2 (germline): SGHRS, YFSETQ. CDR3 nucleotides: TGCGCCAGCGGCCCGGGACTAGCGGGGGGGAGTGAGCAGTTCTTC. This gives the protein CASGPGLAGGSEQFF.

As concerns this clonotype: No conserved phenylalanine or tryptophan ends this CDR3, so it is likely a read error. The DNA is omitted, as the CDR3 cannot be located on it reliably, and the CDR3 follows TCRdb's listing. The J gene is TRBJ1-5, the V gene TRBV5-5; the table's D call, TRBD1, has no DNA check behind it. Germline CDR1 and CDR2: SGHKS and YYEKEE (reference sequence). The CDR3 length equals 15 residues, ends included. CDR3 protein: CASRRTGASNQPQQS.

The chain is built from TRBV11-2 and TRBJ2-5, with TRBD1 as a possible D gene (6 bases). Germline loops: CDR1 SGHAT, CDR2 FQNNGV. The CDR3 covers 14 residues. The CDR3 DNA is TGTATCAGCATCCCTAGACAGGCGAAAGAGACCCAGTACTTC. Its protein product is CISIPRQAKETQYF.

This clonotype appeared once. A single base separates this from a much larger clone, so it may be a read error. The chain is built from TRBV12-3 or TRBV12-4 and TRBJ2-3; 7 nucleotides align to TRBD1. The ends lost 7 bases at V and 8 bases at J; junction bases unmatched: 15. The CDR3 spans 15 residues. Here the CDR3 DNA reads TGTGCCAGCAACGAGGACAGGCGGTACCTGGCTACGCAGTATTTT. Residues: CASNEDRRYLATQYF.

The rearrangement links TRBV13 to TRBJ2-7; D perhaps matches TRBD1 (6 bases). Germline values: CDR1 PRHDT, CDR2 FYEKMQ (reference sequence). The length of the CDR3 is 14 residues. The V end was cut by 3 bases, the J end by 5 bases, with 14 bases between. The CDR3 is CASSLGMDSHEQYF. Written as DNA, the CDR3 is TGTGCCAGCAGCTTGGGGATGGACAGCCACGAGCAGTACTTC.

A remark on this clonotype: A much larger clone differs by one base, so this may be a read error. The rearrangement uses TRBV28 and TRBJ2-1; either TRBD1 or TRBD2 may fit D (5 bases each). Germline V gives CDR1 MDHEN, CDR2 SYDVKM. The CDR3 totals 14 residues. CDR3 DNA sequence: TGTACCAGCCGACCCGGGACCCCCTCCGGTGAGCAGTTCTTC. This codes for CTSRPGTPSGEQFF.

Comment on this clonotype: Since a much larger clone is just one base distant, this may be a read error. CDR3 sequence reads: CSVSGQGTVAFF. DNA for the CDR3: TGCAGCGTTTCCGGACAGGGCACTGTAGCTTTCTTT. The chain recombines TRBV29-1 with TRBJ1-1; 8 positions agree with TRBD1. The CDR3 loop spans 12 amino acids. CDR1 is SQVTM, CDR2 ANQGSEA, per germline.

About this clonotype: The junction differs from germline at one of its ends, possibly a read error. The rearrangement joins TRBV11-2 to TRBJ2-7; D ambiguous. This CDR3 region has 12 residues. The germline V gene encodes CDR1 SGHAT and CDR2 FQNNGV. The CDR3 here is CASSPTRYDQYF. CDR3 bases: TGTGCCAGCAGCCCTACAAGGTACGATCAGTACTTC.

The chain recombines TRBV11-2 with TRBJ2-2; D ambiguous. V dropped 5 bases and J dropped 6 bases, with 19 bases sitting between them. The length of the CDR3 is 16 residues. In germline, CDR1 is SGHAT, CDR2 FQNNGV. The CDR3 protein is CASSIQGMLFAGELFF. The DNA of the CDR3 is TGTGCCAGCAGCATACAAGGGATGTTGTTCGCCGGGGAGCTGTTTTTT.

CDR3 DNA sequence: TGTGCCAGCAGTTTCAATGAGACCCAGTACTTC. Residues: CASSFNETQYF. The chain joins TRBV28 to TRBJ2-5, with unresolved D. V lost 3 bases and J lost 5, with 4 bases in between. The length of the CDR3 is 11 residues. From germline, CDR1 is MDHEN and CDR2 SYDVKM.

With respect to this clonotype: Relative to the germline gene, one junction end is altered; a read error may explain this. The rearrangement joins TRBV10-2 to TRBJ2-2; tentatively, D is TRBD1 (6 bases). CDR1 and CDR2 from the germline V gene are WSHSY and SAAADI. This CDR3 contains 15 residues. This CDR3 is CVSSDWGRPTGELFF. DNA for the CDR3: TGCGTCAGCAGTGATTGGGGGCGCCCCACCGGGGAGCTATTTTTT.

In this sample, this clonotype turned up many times. The chain combines TRBV30 with TRBJ1-2; the match to TRBD1 covers 8 bases. V gave up 5 bases and J gave up 8 bases; unmatched junction bases: 4. In germline, CDR1 is GTSNPN, CDR2 SVGIG (reference sequence). CDR3 length: 11 amino acids. CDR3 loop: CAWGQGRGYTF. In DNA, the CDR3 is TGTGCCTGGGGACAGGGTCGGGGCTACACCTTC.

The genes are TRBV28 and TRBJ1-5; the D is unclear. This CDR3 is 13 amino acids long. The V end lost 5 bases, the J end lost 4 bases, and 9 bases lay between the germline ends. In germline, CDR1 is MDHEN, CDR2 SYDVKM. The CDR3 spells CASSMWGNQPQHF. Written as DNA, the CDR3 is TGTGCCAGCAGTATGTGGGGTAATCAGCCCCAGCATTTT.

This clonotype was found many times. V is TRBV20-1 and J is TRBJ2-5; 10 positions agree with TRBD2. The J segment lost 5 bases and the V segment lost 6 bases, leaving 12 bases of the junction unmatched. The CDR3 totals 15 residues. Germline V CDR1 and CDR2: DFQATT, SNEGSKA (reference sequence). Here the CDR3 reads CSARTSGAAGETQYF. CDR3 nucleotides: TGCAGTGCGCGAACTAGCGGGGCCGCCGGGGAGACCCAGTACTTC.

The rearrangement links TRBV6-1 to TRBJ2-7; D gene ambiguous. The CDR3 extends over 12 amino acids. Germline lookup yields CDR1 MNHNS and CDR2 SASEGT. Trimming stripped 7 bases from V and 8 bases from J, with 15 bases between. The CDR3 coding sequence is TGTGCCAGCACCCTAATCCCAGGTAAGCAGTACTTC. Its protein is CASTLIPGKQYF.

A word on this clonotype: Likely a read error: the CDR3 ends without its conserved phenylalanine or tryptophan. The chain is built from TRBV11-2 and TRBJ2-2; no definite D call. This CDR3 contains 15 residues. Trimming removed 5 bases at V and 1 base at J, with 11 bases between. Germline V gene lookup returns CDR1 SGHAT and CDR2 FQNNGV. This CDR3 reads CASSPLPLNTGELFC. The CDR3 DNA reads as TGTGCCAGCAGCCCTCTTCCCCTGAACACCGGGGAGCTGTTTTGT.

As concerns this clonotype: A much larger clonotype is one base distant, so this may be a read error. This rearrangement joins TRBV30 to TRBJ2-5; D gene ambiguous. The CDR3 totals 13 residues. Germline assignment: CDR1 GTSNPN and CDR2 SVGIG (reference sequence). CDR3 nucleotides: TGTGCCTGGGGGCTCACGGGCGAAGAGACCCAGCACTTC. Translation: CAWGLTGEETQHF.

As for this clonotype: A junction boundary mismatches the germline segment, possibly from a read error. This chain connects TRBV30 to TRBJ2-3, with 10 nucleotides matching TRBD2. The CDR3 is made up of 15 amino acids. CDR1 is GTSNPN and CDR2 is SVGIG in the germline V gene (reference sequence). The CDR3 spells CAWSRLAGSTDTKYF. CDR3 coding DNA: TGTGCCTGGAGTAGACTAGCGGGTAGCACAGATACGAAGTATTTT.

Concerning this clonotype: An end of the junction differs from the germline gene, which may be a read error. The chain combines TRBV12-3 or TRBV12-4 with TRBJ1-4; D unclear. The CDR3 runs to 13 residues. The CDR3 spells CANSLSGSEKRFF. The DNA for the CDR3 is TGTGCCAACAGTCTCTCCGGGAGCGAAAAACGGTTTTTT.

In this sample, this clonotype turned up many times. The V and J genes are TRBV20-1 and TRBJ2-3, with D possibly being TRBD2 (7 bases). Germline CDR1 DFQATT, CDR2 SNEGSKA (reference sequence). The ends were cut back, 8 bases at V and 7 bases at J, with 22 bases in the middle. The CDR3 covers 14 residues. The CDR3 DNA follows: TGCAGTCAGGGGTCGGGGGACTATCCAAATACGCAGTATTTT. Encoded protein: CSQGSGDYPNTQYF.

To note about this clonotype: Germline and junction disagree at one end, which may indicate a read error. The chain carries TRBV12-3 or TRBV12-4 and TRBJ2-3; possibly TRBD1 for D (6 bases). The CDR3 runs to 15 residues. The CDR3 bases are TGTGCCTGCAGTTCCCGGGACATCAGCACAGATACGCAGTATTTT. Its protein product is CACSSRDISTDTQYF.

Remarks on this clonotype: No conserved phenylalanine or tryptophan is present at the end of the CDR3, so a read error is the likely explanation. V gene TRBV6-5 combines with J gene TRBJ2-5; no clear D gene. Trimming left V 0 bases short and J 5 bases short, with 16 bases between. Germline loops: CDR1 MNHEY, CDR2 SVGAGI. This CDR3 contains 16 residues. The CDR3 DNA sequence: TGTGCCAGCAGTTACTCGACTCCCCCGGGCAGCGAGACCCAGTACCTC. Translated: CASSYSTPPGSETQYL.

In its sample, this clonotype was seen many times. J is TRBJ1-5 and V is TRBV11-2; D possibly corresponds to TRBD1 (5 bases). The CDR3 is made up of 19 amino acids. The germline V and J ends were trimmed by 6 bases and 0 bases, with 24 bases remaining between them. The germline V gene has CDR1 SGHAT and CDR2 FQNNGV. CDR3 in amino acids: CASRLGWGERGSSNQPQHF. In DNA form, the CDR3 reads TGTGCCAGCAGACTAGGGTGGGGGGAAAGAGGTTCTAGCAATCAGCCCCAGCATTTT.

About this clonotype itself: A much larger clone lies one base from this, so it may be a read error. The CDR3: CVSSLGGRVETQYF. CDR3 coding DNA: TGCGTCAGCAGCTTGGGAGGCCGGGTAGAGACCCAGTACTTC. The chain carries TRBV5-1 and TRBJ2-5; a possible D gene is TRBD2 (6 bases). The CDR3 runs 14 residues. Germline V gene lookup returns CDR1 SGHRS and CDR2 YFSETQ. Variable domain in full (rest from reference TRBV5-1 and TRBJ2-5): KAGVTQTPRYLIKTRGQQVTLSCSPISGHRSVSWYQQTPGQGLQFLFEYFSETQRNKGNFPGRFSGRQFSNSRSEMNVSTLELGDSALYLCVSSLGGRVETQYFGPGTRLLVL.

The chain joins TRBV7-2 to TRBJ2-5, with unresolved D. In germline, CDR1 is SGHTA, CDR2 FQGNSA. With 1 base removed from V and 5 bases from J, the gap between germline ends came to 8 bases. The CDR3 has 13 residues. The CDR3 sequence is CASSLEVQETQYF. The CDR3 DNA sequence: TGTGCCAGCAGCTTAGAGGTTCAGGAGACCCAGTACTTC.